This T cell receptor (beta chain) was recovered during a study of CD8 T cells in Susac syndrome. This CDR3 spans 12 amino acids. Germline V lookup: CDR1 SGDLS, CDR2 YYNGEE. Trimming took 4 bases from V and 4 from J, leaving 5 bases between them. The RNA input was about 0.5 to 1 ug, and it was reverse transcribed with random hexamers. The TCR beta CDR3 was amplified by immunoSEQ multiplex PCR across 54 Vbeta, 13 Jbeta. TCRdb redid the calling of the immunoSEQ multiplex PCR reads with MiXCR, one entry per CDR3 protein. The sample has approximately 210,000 distinct CDR3 sequences; roughly 96% are singletons.

The source is a human donor with multiple sclerosis. Sequences were obtained from CD4+ T cells from PBMCs. V usage is TRBV9 and J usage is TRBJ2-2; D ambiguous. Here the CDR3 reads CASSSLTGELFF. The CDR3 DNA sequence: TGTGCCAGCAGCTCCCTCACCGGGGAGCTGTTTTTT.